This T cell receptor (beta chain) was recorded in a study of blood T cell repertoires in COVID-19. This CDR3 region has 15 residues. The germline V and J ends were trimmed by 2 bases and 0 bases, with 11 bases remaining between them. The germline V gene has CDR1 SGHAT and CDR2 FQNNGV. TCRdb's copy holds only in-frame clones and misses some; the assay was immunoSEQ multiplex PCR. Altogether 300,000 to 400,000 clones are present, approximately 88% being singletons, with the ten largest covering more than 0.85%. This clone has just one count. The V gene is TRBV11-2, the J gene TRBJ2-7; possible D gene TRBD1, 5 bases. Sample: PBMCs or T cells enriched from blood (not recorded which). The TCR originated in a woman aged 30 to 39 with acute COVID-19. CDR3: CASSLSHDSSYEQYF. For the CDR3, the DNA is TGTGCCAGCAGCTTAAGTCACGACAGCTCCTACGAGCAGTACTTC. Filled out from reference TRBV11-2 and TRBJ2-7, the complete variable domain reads EAGVAQSPRYKIIEKRQSVAFWCNPISGHATLYWYQQILGQGPKLLIQFQNNGVVDDSQLPKDRFSAERLKGVDSTLKIQPAKLEDSAVYLCASSLSHDSSYEQYFGPGTRLTVT.